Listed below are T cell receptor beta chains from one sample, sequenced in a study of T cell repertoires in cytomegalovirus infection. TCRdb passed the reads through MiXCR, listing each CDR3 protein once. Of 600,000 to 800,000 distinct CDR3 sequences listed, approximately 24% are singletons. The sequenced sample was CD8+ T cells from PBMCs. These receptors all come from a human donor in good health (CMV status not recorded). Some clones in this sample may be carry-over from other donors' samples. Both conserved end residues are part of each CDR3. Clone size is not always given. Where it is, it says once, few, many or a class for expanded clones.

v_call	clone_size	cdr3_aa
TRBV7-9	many	CASSPGTGADEQYF
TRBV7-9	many	CASSFVRGASGEAFF
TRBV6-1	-	CASLVRRGAGQETQYF
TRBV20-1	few	CSARTYEMNTGELFF
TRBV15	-	CATSRDGQIYSGANVLTF
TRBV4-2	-	CASSQEGAGKGDTQYF
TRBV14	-	CASSQDLSPADSPLHF
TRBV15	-	CATSKQGDLAQPQHF
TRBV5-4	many	CASSLEGGAHYGYTF
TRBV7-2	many	CASSFRDRLWGSTDTQYF
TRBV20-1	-	CSAREKQGAGGELFF
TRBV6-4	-	CASREGSSYNSPLHF
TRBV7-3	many	CASSLQESLDNEQFF
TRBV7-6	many	CASSLPGHANTGELFF
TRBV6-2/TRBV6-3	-	CASREGLAGAPDTDTQYF
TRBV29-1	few	CSVEVGGPGETQYF
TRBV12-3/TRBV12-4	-	CASDPSGTPSQYF
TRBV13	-	CASSWAQVHEQYF
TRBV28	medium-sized	CASSLGGNTEAFF
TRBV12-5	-	CASGLGYGEQYF
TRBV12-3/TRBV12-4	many	CASSRNPDYGYTF
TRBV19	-	CASSIPLERGSTGELFF
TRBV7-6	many	CASSLKGGGGGRDEQFF
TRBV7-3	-	CASSFTGLSTGELFF
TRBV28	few	CASSPPARGVKGDEQFF
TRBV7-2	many	CASSFGLAPDTQYF
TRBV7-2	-	CASSLGGHPEAFF